This T cell receptor (beta chain) was documented in a study of technical replicates of blood from a few donors. The table lists this clone with a few counts. Germline CDR1 SNHLY, CDR2 FYNNEI. Trimming left V 3 bases short and J 0 bases short, with 20 bases between. The CDR3 runs 18 residues. Produced via immunoSEQ multiplex PCR; TCRdb's table is partial and in-frame only. The table shows 70,000 to 75,000 clones, with over 90% occurring only once. This rearrangement joins TRBV2 to TRBJ1-1; weak D call: TRBD1 (6 bases). The TCR originated in a human donor in good health. Sequences were obtained from T cells isolated from PBMCs. This CDR3 reads CASSDSYRDTFMNTEAFF. CDR3 DNA sequence: TGTGCCAGCAGTGACTCCTACCGGGACACGTTCATGAACACTGAAGCTTTCTTT.